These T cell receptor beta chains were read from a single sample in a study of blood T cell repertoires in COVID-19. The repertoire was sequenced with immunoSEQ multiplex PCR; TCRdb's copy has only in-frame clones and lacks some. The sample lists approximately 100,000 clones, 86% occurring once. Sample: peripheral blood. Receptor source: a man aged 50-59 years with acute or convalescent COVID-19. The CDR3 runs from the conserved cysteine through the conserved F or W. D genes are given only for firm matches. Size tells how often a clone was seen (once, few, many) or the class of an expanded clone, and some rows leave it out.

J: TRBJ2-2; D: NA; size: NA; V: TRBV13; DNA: TGTGCCAGCAGCTCTTCGGGTAACAGGGTCACCGGGGAGCTGTTTTTT; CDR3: CASSSSGNRVTGELFF
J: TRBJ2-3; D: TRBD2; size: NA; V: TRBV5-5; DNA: TGTGCCAGCAGCCATCTTAGCGGGAGGGGGTCTAGCACAGATACGCAGTATTTT; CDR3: CASSHLSGRGSSTDTQYF
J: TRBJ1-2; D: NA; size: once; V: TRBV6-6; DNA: TGTGCCAGCAGTTACTCGAACAGCCTCTTCTATGGCTACACCTTC; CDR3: CASSYSNSLFYGYTF
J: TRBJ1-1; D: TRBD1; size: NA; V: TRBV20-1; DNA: TGCAGTGCTGACAGGGGCCTAGAAGCTTTCTTT; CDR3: CSADRGLEAFF
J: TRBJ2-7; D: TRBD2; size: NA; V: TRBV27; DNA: TGTGCCAGCAGTTTATCGGCTAGCGGGGGGTCCTACGAGCAGTACTTC; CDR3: CASSLSASGGSYEQYF
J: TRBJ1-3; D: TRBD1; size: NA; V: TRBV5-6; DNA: TGTGCCAGCAGCTTGGGACAGGGGGCTTTAGGAAACACCATATATTTT; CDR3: CASSLGQGALGNTIYF
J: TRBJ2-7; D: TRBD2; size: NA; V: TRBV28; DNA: TGTGCCAGCAGTTTGCGACTAGCGGGAGGACTCACCTACGAGCAGTACTTC; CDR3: CASSLRLAGGLTYEQYF
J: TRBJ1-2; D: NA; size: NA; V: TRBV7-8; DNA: TGTGCCAGCAGCTTAGTGGAGTCTGCTAACTATGGCTACACCTTC; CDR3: CASSLVESANYGYTF
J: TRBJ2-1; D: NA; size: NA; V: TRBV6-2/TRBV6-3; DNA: TGTGCCAGCAGTTACTCGACGCGGGTTCCCTACAATGAGCAGTTCTTC; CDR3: CASSYSTRVPYNEQFF
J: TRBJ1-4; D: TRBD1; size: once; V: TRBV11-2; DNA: TGTGCCAGCAGCTTGCATAAAAGGGGGCAGATAAATGAAAAACTGTTTTTT; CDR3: CASSLHKRGQINEKLFF
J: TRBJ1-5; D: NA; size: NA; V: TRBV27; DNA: TGTGCCAGCAGTTTGGGGGGTTCCTGGCCCCAGCATTTT; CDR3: CASSLGGSWPQHF
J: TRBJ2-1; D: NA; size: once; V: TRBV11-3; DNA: TGTGCCAGCAGCTTAGCAACAAATGAGCAGTTCTTC; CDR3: CASSLATNEQFF
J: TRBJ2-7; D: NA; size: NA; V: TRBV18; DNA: TGTGCCAGCTCACCCCGGTTCAGCGCGAGCGAGCAGTACTTC; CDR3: CASSPRFSASEQYF
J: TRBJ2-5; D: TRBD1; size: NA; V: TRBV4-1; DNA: TGCGCCAGCAGACGGACAGGCCAAGAGACCCAGTACTTC; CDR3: CASRRTGQETQYF
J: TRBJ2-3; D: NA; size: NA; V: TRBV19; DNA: TGTGCCAGTAGTAACGGGTTAAGCACAGATACGCAGTATTTT; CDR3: CASSNGLSTDTQYF
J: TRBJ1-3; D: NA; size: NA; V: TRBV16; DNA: TGTGCCAGCAGCCTGAGCTCTGGAAACACCATATATTTT; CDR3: CASSLSSGNTIYF